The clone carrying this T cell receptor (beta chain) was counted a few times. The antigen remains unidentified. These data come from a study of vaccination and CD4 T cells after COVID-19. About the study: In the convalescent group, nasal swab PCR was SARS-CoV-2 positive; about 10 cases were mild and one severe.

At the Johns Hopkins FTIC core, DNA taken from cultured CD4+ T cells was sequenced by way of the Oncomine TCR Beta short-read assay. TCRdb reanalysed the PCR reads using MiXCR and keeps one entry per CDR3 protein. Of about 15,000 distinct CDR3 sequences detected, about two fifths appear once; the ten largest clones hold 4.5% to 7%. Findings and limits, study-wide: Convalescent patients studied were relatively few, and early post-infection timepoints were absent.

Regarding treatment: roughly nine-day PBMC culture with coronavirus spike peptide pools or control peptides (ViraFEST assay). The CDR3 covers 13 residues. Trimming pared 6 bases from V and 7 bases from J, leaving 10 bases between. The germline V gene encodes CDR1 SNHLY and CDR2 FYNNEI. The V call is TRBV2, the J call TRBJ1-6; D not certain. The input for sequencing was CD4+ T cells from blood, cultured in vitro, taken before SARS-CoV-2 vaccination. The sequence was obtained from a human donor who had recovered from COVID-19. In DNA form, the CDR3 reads TGTGCCAGCAGGGGCAGGCTCAATTCACCCCTCCACTTT. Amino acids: CASRGRLNSPLHF.